Presented here are 28 T cell receptor beta chains from one specimen sequenced in a study of T cell changes during pregnancy in multiple sclerosis. Profiled with immunoSEQ multiplex PCR; TCRdb holds only in-frame clones, not every one. The table has 60,000 to 70,000 clones, approximately 89% seen once. This specimen consisted of peripheral blood, obtained in the second trimester of pregnancy. The receptors come from a female donor with multiple sclerosis, enrolled in a pregnancy study.

The gene calls are TRBV18 and TRBJ2-1; 10 bases are a match to TRBD1. With 4 bases clipped from V and 2 bases from J, the junction kept 5 bases outside the gene matches. In germline, CDR1 is KGHSH, CDR2 LQKENI. This CDR3 is 16 amino acids long. CDR3 amino acids: CASSRPGQGPYNEQFF. The CDR3 DNA is TGTGCCAGCTCACGTCCGGGACAGGGGCCCTACAATGAGCAGTTCTTC.

The V and J genes are TRBV7-8 and TRBJ2-7; a weak D match, TRBD1 (6 bases). This CDR3 spans 16 amino acids. The V gene lost 1 base and the J gene lost 7 bases, with 20 bases spanning the gap. Germline CDR1 reads SGHVS; CDR2 reads FQNEAQ. CDR3 loop: CASSLESGPGAGEQYF. The CDR3 bases are TGTGCCAGCAGCTTAGAGTCGGGACCAGGGGCTGGGGAGCAGTACTTC.

The chain couples TRBV14 to TRBJ2-2, with 8 bases fitting TRBD1. The CDR3 totals 14 residues. Germline V lookup: CDR1 SGHDN, CDR2 FVKESK. Trimming removed 9 bases from V and 2 bases from J; junction bases left unmatched: 5. The DNA of the CDR3 is TGTGCCAGTAAGGGACAGGCCAACACCGGGGAGCTGTTTTTT. Its translation is CASKGQANTGELFF. The whole variable domain, remainder taken from reference TRBV14 and TRBJ2-2, is EAGVTQFPSHSVIEKGQTVTLRCDPISGHDNLYWYRRVMGKEIKFLLHFVKESKQDESGMPNNRFLAERTGGTYSTLKVQPAELEDSGVYFCASKGQANTGELFFGEGSRLTVL.

The chain couples TRBV5-5 to TRBJ2-3, with 9 nucleotides matching TRBD2. The CDR3 extends over 19 amino acids. CDR1 SGHKS and CDR2 YYEKEE come from the germline V gene (reference sequence). Losses at the gene ends were 4 bases for V and 0 bases for J; bases not matched to a gene: 15. DNA of the CDR3: TGTGCCAGCAGCACGGGACTAGCCGTCCGGCTGACTAGCACAGATACGCAGTATTTT. As protein: CASSTGLAVRLTSTDTQYF.

The gene calls are TRBV5-6 and TRBJ2-5; no clear D. The CDR3 spans 13 residues. Germline-derived CDR1 and CDR2 are SGHDT and YYEEEE. The ends were cut back, 2 bases at V and 9 bases at J, with 14 bases in the middle. The CDR3: CASSLEYPSAQYF. The CDR3 DNA follows: TGTGCCAGCAGCTTAGAGTACCCCTCGGCCCAGTACTTC.

This clone showed up just once. This rearrangement joins TRBV6-5 to TRBJ1-1; perhaps TRBD1 as D (6 bases). V was shortened by 2 bases and J by 6 bases, with 16 bases between the two germline ends. This CDR3 contains 15 residues. CDR1 is MNHEY and CDR2 is SVGAGI in the germline V gene. CDR3 sequence: CASSYEGGIIAEAFF. In nucleotides, the CDR3 is TGTGCCAGCAGTTACGAGGGGGGGATAATCGCTGAAGCTTTCTTT.

This chain uses TRBV5-1 with TRBJ2-5, with TRBD1 matching over 10 bases. The CDR3 runs 16 residues. V shed 2 bases, J shed 5 bases, and the junction held 9 bases outside the gene matches. Germline assignment: CDR1 SGHRS and CDR2 YFSETQ. CDR3 sequence: CASSFDRDRGRETQYF. The CDR3 nucleotides read TGCGCCAGCAGCTTCGACCGGGACAGGGGACGGGAGACCCAGTACTTC.

This rearrangement joins TRBV19 to TRBJ1-5; TRBD1 aligns across 8 bases. The trim removed 7 bases at V and 4 bases at J, leaving 9 bases unmatched. The CDR3 runs 15 residues. Germline CDR1 LNHDA, CDR2 SQIVND (reference sequence). DNA of the CDR3: TGTGCCAGTATCGTACAGACAGGGGCTAATCAGCCCCAGCATTTT. Translating it yields CASIVQTGANQPQHF.

V and J are TRBV7-9 and TRBJ2-7; no firm D call. Trimming pared 5 bases from V and 9 bases from J, leaving 20 bases between. The CDR3 runs to 14 residues. Germline V gene data show CDR1 as SEHNR and CDR2 as FQNEAQ (reference sequence). The CDR3 bases are TGTGCCAGCAGCCCAGCGTTAGGCGTTCAAGGGCAGTACTTC. Its protein is CASSPALGVQGQYF.

The J gene is TRBJ1-1, the V gene TRBV15; D not resolved. Trimming took 0 bases from V and 8 from J, leaving 7 bases between them. Germline values: CDR1 LNHNV, CDR2 YYDKDF (reference sequence). The CDR3 runs 12 residues. CDR3 protein: CATSRDTGEAFF. The CDR3 nucleotides read TGTGCCACCAGCAGAGATACGGGGGAAGCTTTCTTT.

The chain links TRBV9 to TRBJ2-5, with D uncertain. CDR3 length: 13 amino acids. Germline CDR1 reads SGDLS; CDR2 reads YYNGEE. V lost 4 bases, J lost 4 bases, and 11 bases lay in between. The CDR3 loop is CASSLDGRETQYF. Here the CDR3 DNA reads TGTGCCAGCAGCCTTGATGGGCGAGAGACCCAGTACTTC.

The rearrangement joins TRBV11-2 to TRBJ1-1; D not certain. This CDR3 region has 15 residues. Looked up from germline, CDR1 is SGHAT and CDR2 is FQNNGV. Trimming pared 0 bases from V and 3 bases from J, leaving 11 bases between. This CDR3 reads CASSLDRRGYTEAFF. In DNA form, the CDR3 reads TGTGCCAGCAGCTTAGATCGAAGAGGATACACTGAAGCTTTCTTT. Drawing the rest from reference TRBV11-2 and TRBJ1-1, the complete variable domain is EAGVAQSPRYKIIEKRQSVAFWCNPISGHATLYWYQQILGQGPKLLIQFQNNGVVDDSQLPKDRFSAERLKGVDSTLKIQPAKLEDSAVYLCASSLDRRGYTEAFFGQGTRLTVV.

The chain is built from TRBV5-4 and TRBJ1-2; 9 positions agree with TRBD1. This CDR3 is 14 amino acids long. V was pared by 4 bases and J by 3 bases, with 4 bases of the junction left unmatched. The germline gives CDR1 SGHNT, CDR2 YYREEE (reference sequence). The CDR3 nucleotides read TGTGCCAGCAGCCGGGACAGGGCGGACTATGGCTACACCTTC. Translating it yields CASSRDRADYGYTF.

The chain employs TRBV30 and TRBJ1-2; the D gene is possibly TRBD1 (6 bases). CDR1 is GTSNPN and CDR2 is SVGIG in the germline V gene (reference sequence). The CDR3 covers 13 residues. V was pared by 2 bases and J by 4 bases, with 11 bases between. As DNA, the CDR3 is TGTGCCTGGAGTAACAGGGAGAGCTATGGCTACACCTTC. Translation: CAWSNRESYGYTF.

There are a few counts of this clone. The chain has TRBV30 and TRBJ1-1; 7 positions agree with TRBD1. The CDR3 runs 13 residues. The V gene end was trimmed by 2 bases and the J gene end by 7 bases; junction bases not matched to a gene: 7. Germline V lookup: CDR1 GTSNPN, CDR2 SVGIG (reference sequence). The CDR3 DNA reads as TGTGCCTGGAGTTCGAGGGGGCTGAGTGAAGCTTTCTTT. Its translation is CAWSSRGLSEAFF. Full variable domain (outside the CDR3, taken from reference TRBV30 and TRBJ1-1): SQTIHQWPATLVQPVGSPLSLECTVEGTSNPNLYWYRQAAGRGLQLLFYSVGIGQISSEVPQNLSASRPQDRQFILSSKKLLLSDSGFYLCAWSSRGLSEAFFGQGTRLTVV.

This chain joins TRBV4-2 and TRBJ1-4, with TRBD1 identical over 7 bases. The junction had 6 bases not matched to a gene; V was cut back by 0 bases and J by 8 bases. Germline values: CDR1 LGHNA, CDR2 YNFKEQ. The CDR3 is 15 amino acids. The CDR3 loop reads CASSQEQGRGEKLFF. Written as DNA, the CDR3 is TGTGCCAGCAGCCAAGAACAGGGCAGGGGGGAAAAACTGTTTTTT.

The V call is TRBV27, the J call TRBJ2-2; D perhaps matches TRBD2 (5 bases). The ends were cut back, 3 bases at V and 1 base at J, with 9 bases in the middle. Germline V lookup: CDR1 MNHEY, CDR2 SMNVEV (reference sequence). This CDR3 region has 15 residues. DNA of the CDR3: TGTGCCAGCAGTTTCGGGGAATGGAACACCGGGGAGCTGTTTTTT. Translated, it gives CASSFGEWNTGELFF.

The chain is built from TRBV18 and TRBJ2-1; D possibly corresponds to TRBD2 (5 bases). Trimming removed 2 bases at V and 2 bases at J, with 7 bases between. Germline loops: CDR1 KGHSH, CDR2 LQKENI. CDR3 size: 14 residues. CDR3 amino acids: CASSPASPYNEQFF. The DNA of the CDR3 is TGTGCCAGCTCACCAGCTAGCCCCTACAATGAGCAGTTCTTC.

CDR3 coding DNA: TGCGCCAGCAGCCAGGAAAAACAGGGGGCTTGGGGTGAAAAACTGTTTTTT. Translation gives CASSQEKQGAWGEKLFF. J is TRBJ1-4 and V is TRBV4-1; TRBD1 matches at 9 bases. The CDR3 covers 17 residues. The J segment lost 7 bases and the V segment lost 3 bases, leaving 12 bases of the junction unmatched. Germline CDR1 is MGHRA and CDR2 is YSYEKL.

The V and J genes are TRBV5-5 and TRBJ2-7, with TRBD1 matching 7 bases. V shed 6 bases, J shed 2 bases, and the junction held 5 bases outside the gene matches. Germline CDR1 SGHKS, CDR2 YYEKEE (reference sequence). CDR3 length: 13 amino acids. The CDR3 reads CASNRGSTYEQYF. The CDR3 DNA is TGTGCCAGCAACAGGGGAAGCACCTACGAGCAGTACTTC.

V is TRBV2 and J is TRBJ1-5; a possible D gene is TRBD1 (6 bases). Trimming took 7 bases from V and 3 from J, leaving 25 bases between them. Germline CDR1 SNHLY, CDR2 FYNNEI. The CDR3 covers 18 residues. The CDR3 sequence is CASKVSTGMVGNNQPQHF. The CDR3 DNA reads as TGTGCCAGCAAGGTTTCGACAGGCATGGTTGGTAACAATCAGCCCCAGCATTTT.

This clone appeared once. The chain is built from TRBV30 and TRBJ1-1; D may be TRBD1 (5 bases). V was clipped by 3 bases and J by 2 bases, with 16 bases between them. Germline V gene lookup returns CDR1 GTSNPN and CDR2 SVGIG (reference sequence). CDR3 length equals 15 residues. This chain's CDR3 is CAWRWGKGLNTEAFF. The CDR3 region has the DNA TGTGCCTGGAGATGGGGAAAGGGGTTAAACACTGAAGCTTTCTTT.

The CDR3 bases are TGCGCCAGCACGGGGGAGACCCGCGTCTACGAGCAGTACTTC. Residues: CASTGETRVYEQYF. The rearrangement uses TRBV10-1 and TRBJ2-7; D is possibly TRBD2 (6 bases). V dropped 7 bases and J dropped 3 bases, with 16 bases sitting between them. Germline lookup yields CDR1 WNHNN and CDR2 SYGVQD (reference sequence). The CDR3 runs to 14 residues.

This rearrangement joins TRBV13 to TRBJ2-3, with D possibly matching TRBD1 (6 bases). The CDR3 length is 16 residues. Germline CDR1 is PRHDT and CDR2 is FYEKMQ (reference sequence). Trimming took off 5 bases at V and 6 bases at J, with 21 bases between the two ends. CDR3 in amino acids: CASSPQGRGQRDTQYF. The CDR3 bases are TGTGCCAGCAGCCCACAGGGCAGGGGCCAGCGGGATACGCAGTATTTT.

The chain recombines TRBV19 with TRBJ1-2; TRBD1 aligns across 8 bases. The CDR3 sequence is 16 residues long. Germline CDR1 reads LNHDA; CDR2 reads SQIVND (reference sequence). V lost 5 bases, J lost 1 base, and 9 bases stayed unmatched. CDR3 nucleotides: TGTGCCAGTAGTTACTTTTCCGGGACAGGTAACTATGGCTACACCTTC. This codes for CASSYFSGTGNYGYTF.

This sequence joins TRBV7-2 and TRBJ2-7; 7 bases match TRBD2. The CDR3 has 14 residues. Germline V CDR1 and CDR2: SGHTA, FQGNSA. V shed 5 bases and J 0 bases; nucleotides not matched to a gene: 4. The CDR3 DNA follows: TGTGCCAGCAGCCCGGGGACTAACTCCTACGAGCAGTACTTC. Translating gives CASSPGTNSYEQYF.

V gene TRBV2 combines with J gene TRBJ1-5; maybe TRBD1 (6 bases). V shed 6 bases and J shed 1 base, with 10 bases lying between them. Germline V gives CDR1 SNHLY, CDR2 FYNNEI. This CDR3 contains 14 residues. CDR3 coding DNA: TGTGCCAGCAGCCTAGGGGGAAGCAATCAGCCCCAGCATTTT. Encoded protein: CASSLGGSNQPQHF.

The chain combines TRBV27 with TRBJ1-2; D is perhaps TRBD1 (5 bases). V dropped 0 bases and J dropped 8 bases, with 16 bases sitting between them. There are 15 residues in the CDR3. Germline V gene lookup returns CDR1 MNHEY and CDR2 SMNVEV (reference sequence). CDR3 sequence reads: CASSLSHKGLGGYTF. The CDR3 DNA reads TGTGCCAGCAGTTTATCGCATAAGGGGCTAGGGGGCTACACCTTC.